These 28 T cell receptor beta chains were all obtained from the same sample, sequenced in a study of T cells in Graves' hyperthyroidism and ophthalmopathy. There were TCR beta CDR3 regions amplified from RNA transcripts. An initial round of RT-PCR targeting the TCR CDR3 relied on the HTBI primer set. TCRdb ran MiXCR on the multiplex PCR reads and lists one entry per CDR3 protein. The sample contains around 450,000 distinct CDR3 sequences, roughly 13% of which appear only once. Sequenced input: blood. These receptors were collected from a woman aged 18-35 years with Graves' hyperthyroidism.

This clonotype was picked up many times. The chain links TRBV6-2 or TRBV6-3 to TRBJ2-5; tentatively, D is TRBD2 (5 bases). CDR1 and CDR2 (germline): MNHEY, SVGEGT. Trimming stripped 6 bases from V and 1 base from J, with 12 bases between. This CDR3 has 14 residues. The DNA for the CDR3 is TGTGCCAGCAGCCGTACGGAGGTCCAAGAGACCCAGTACTTC. It translates to CASSRTEVQETQYF.

This clonotype was found a few times. J is TRBJ2-1 and V is TRBV5-1; 7 bases fit TRBD2. This CDR3 contains 18 residues. Germline lookup yields CDR1 SGHRS and CDR2 YFSETQ. V trimming: 4 bases; J trimming: 0 bases; junction bases outside the gene matches: 13. The DNA of the CDR3 is TGCGCCAGCAGCCGACCTAGCGGTCCGGGACCCTCCTACAATGAGCAGTTCTTC. It translates to CASSRPSGPGPSYNEQFF.

This clonotype was seen many times. CDR3 sequence reads: CASSSGAQRTDTQYF. The CDR3 DNA reads TGTGCCAGCAGCTCCGGAGCCCAAAGGACAGATACGCAGTATTTT. The genes are TRBV11-2 and TRBJ2-3; D gene uncertain. There are 15 residues in the CDR3. Trimming cost V 4 bases and J 3 bases, with 14 bases left between them. CDR1 SGHAT and CDR2 FQNNGV come from the germline V gene.

The chain's CDR3 is CASSIVFTYEQYF. The CDR3 DNA sequence: TGTGCCAGTAGTATAGTATTTACCTACGAGCAGTACTTC. The chain couples TRBV19 to TRBJ2-7; D is ambiguous. Trimming took off 1 base at V and 2 bases at J, with 6 bases between the two ends. This CDR3 spans 13 amino acids. The germline gives CDR1 LNHDA, CDR2 SQIVND (reference sequence). Full variable domain (remainder filled in from reference TRBV19 and TRBJ2-7): DGGITQSPKYLFRKEGQNVTLSCEQNLNHDAMYWYRQDPGQGLRLIYYSQIVNDFQKGDIAEGYSVSREKKESFPLTVTSAQKNPTAFYLCASSIVFTYEQYFGPGTRLTVT.

This clonotype came up many times. The gene calls are TRBV7-9 and TRBJ2-7; 12 bases agree with TRBD2. V gave up 5 bases and J gave up 5 bases; unmatched junction bases: 10. CDR3 size: 16 residues. Germline lookup yields CDR1 SEHNR and CDR2 FQNEAQ (reference sequence). CDR3 nucleotides: TGTGCCAGCAGCGCCCGACTAGCGGGAGAATCTGACGAGCAGTACTTC. Amino acid sequence: CASSARLAGESDEQYF.

This clonotype occurred many times. The chain is built from TRBV9 and TRBJ2-6, with D possibly TRBD1 on 6 matching bases. CDR3 length: 17 amino acids. Trimming removed 2 bases at V and 1 base at J, with 13 bases between. Germline V CDR1 and CDR2: SGDLS, YYNGEE. CDR3 nucleotide sequence: TGTGCCAGCAGCGTGGCCTCTACAGGGTCTGGGGCCAACGTCCTGACTTTC. It translates to CASSVASTGSGANVLTF.

This clonotype has more than one count but fewer than ten. A much larger clone differs by one base, so this may be a read error. This chain connects TRBV28 to TRBJ2-5, with 7 bases matching TRBD1. Per germline, CDR1 MDHEN and CDR2 SYDVKM. The J segment lost 1 base and the V segment lost 7 bases, leaving 12 bases of the junction unmatched. The CDR3 extends over 16 amino acids. The DNA for the CDR3 is TGTGCCAGCATCCCCCATTTTCAGGGGGTCCAAGAGACCCAGTACTTC. Translated: CASIPHFQGVQETQYF.

This clonotype turned up a few times. This chain uses TRBV19 with TRBJ1-1; D may be TRBD1 (6 bases). Germline V lookup: CDR1 LNHDA, CDR2 SQIVND (reference sequence). The V end was cut by 5 bases, the J end by 4 bases, with 14 bases between. The CDR3 has 14 residues. The CDR3 region has the DNA TGTGCCAGTAGTCCCCCAGGGGACGGCACTGAAGCTTTCTTT. Translated: CASSPPGDGTEAFF.

This clonotype was recorded at least ten times. The rearrangement uses TRBV18 and TRBJ1-1, with no clear D. Trimming stripped 3 bases from V and 1 base from J, with 12 bases between. Germline V CDR1 and CDR2: KGHSH, LQKENI. The CDR3 has 15 amino acids. CDR3 in amino acids: CASSPLSTPNTEAFF. Here the CDR3 DNA reads TGTGCCAGCTCACCTCTTTCGACACCGAACACTGAAGCTTTCTTT.

This clonotype came up many times. V and J are TRBV11-2 and TRBJ1-1, with 10 bases lining up with TRBD1. V trimming: 4 bases; J trimming: 1 base; junction bases outside the gene matches: 0. Per germline, CDR1 SGHAT and CDR2 FQNNGV. CDR3 length equals 14 residues. CDR3 amino acids: CASSWDRGNTEAFF. Written as DNA, the CDR3 is TGTGCCAGCAGCTGGGACAGGGGGAACACTGAAGCTTTCTTT.

This clonotype was detected a few times. The V gene is TRBV12-3 or TRBV12-4, the J gene TRBJ2-7; TRBD2 matches 8 bases. Germline trimming cut 6 bases from V and 6 bases from J; bases unmatched to any gene: 10. This CDR3 spans 14 amino acids. CDR3 DNA: TGTGCCAGCAGCCCACCCGAACTAGCGGTCGAGCAGTACTTC. Translated, it gives CASSPPELAVEQYF.

This clonotype was recorded a few times. The chain is built from TRBV6-4 and TRBJ2-5; 13 positions match TRBD2. The DNA end is more similar to TRBJ2-1, so the J call may be wrong. The CDR3 is 16 amino acids. Germline V gene sequence: CDR1 MRHNA, CDR2 SNTAGT. CDR3 loop: CASSLSGTSGEEEQFF. CDR3 nucleotide sequence: TGTGCCAGCAGTTTGAGCGGGACTAGCGGGGAAGAGGAGCAGTTCTTC.

This clonotype has ten or more counts. The chain joins TRBV6-2 or TRBV6-3 to TRBJ1-5; D is possibly TRBD1 (5 bases). Germline assignment: CDR1 MNHEY and CDR2 SVGEGT. V was trimmed by 2 bases and J by 7 bases, leaving 12 bases between them. The length of the CDR3 is 14 residues. In nucleotides, the CDR3 is TGTGCCAGCAGTTACATGACAGCAGGGCAGCCCCAGCATTTT. Encoded protein: CASSYMTAGQPQHF.

This clonotype appeared many times. The J gene is TRBJ2-5, the V gene TRBV7-2; D tentatively fits TRBD1 or TRBD2 (6 bases each). V lost 1 base and J 5 bases, leaving 14 bases between the germline ends. CDR1 is SGHTA and CDR2 is FQGNSA in the germline V gene. The CDR3 loop spans 15 amino acids. CDR3 amino acids: CASSLGSGARETQYF. The CDR3 nucleotides are TGTGCCAGCAGCTTAGGATCGGGGGCGCGGGAGACCCAGTACTTC. The complete variable domain, with remaining parts taken from reference TRBV7-2 and TRBJ2-5, reads GAGVSQSPSNKVTEKGKDVELRCDPISGHTALYWYRQSLGQGLEFLIYFQGNSAPDKSGLPSDRFSAERTGGSVSTLTIQRTQQEDSAVYLCASSLGSGARETQYFGPGTRLLVL.

This clonotype came up a few times. For the CDR3, the DNA is TGTGCCAGCAGTGACCAGACCGACTACAATGAGCAGTTCTTC. The encoded protein is CASSDQTDYNEQFF. The chain recombines TRBV25-1 with TRBJ2-1; no clear D. In germline, CDR1 is MGHDK, CDR2 SYGVNS. V gave up 3 bases and J gave up 3 bases, with 9 bases separating them. This CDR3 spans 14 amino acids.

With regard to this clonotype: Being one base from a much bigger clone, this may be a read error. The chain couples TRBV28 to TRBJ2-7; 9 positions agree with TRBD1. Trimming took 8 bases from V and 9 from J; bases not matched to a gene: 11. The CDR3 has 13 residues. CDR1 and CDR2 from the germline V gene are MDHEN and SYDVKM. The CDR3 protein is CASGTGIPDGQYF. The CDR3 nucleotides are TGTGCCAGCGGGACAGGGATTCCTGACGGGCAGTACTTC.

This clonotype was detected ten times or more. This chain links TRBV28 with TRBJ1-2; D perhaps matches TRBD1 (5 bases). The germline CDR1 and CDR2 sequences are MDHEN and SYDVKM. V lost 2 bases and J lost 4, with 8 bases in between. This CDR3 has 13 amino acids. In DNA, the CDR3 is TGTGCCAGCAGTTTAGCAGGGTTCTATGGCTACACCTTC. Translated, it gives CASSLAGFYGYTF.

In this sample, this clonotype turned up many times. The rearrangement joins TRBV10-1 to TRBJ2-3, with 7 bases aligning to TRBD2. From germline, CDR1 is WNHNN and CDR2 SYGVQD (reference sequence). V was pared by 0 bases and J by 5 bases, with 8 bases of the junction left unmatched. The CDR3 extends over 16 amino acids. The CDR3 spells CASSESRREIGDTQYF. CDR3 coding DNA: TGCGCCAGCAGTGAGTCGAGGCGGGAGATTGGAGATACGCAGTATTTT.

This clonotype has just a few counts. The chain employs TRBV6-1 and TRBJ1-5; TRBD1 matches 8 bases. CDR1 is MNHNS, CDR2 SASEGT, per germline. V was clipped by 6 bases and J by 2 bases; unmatched bases: 6. The CDR3 extends over 15 amino acids. CDR3 sequence (DNA): TGTGCCAGCAGGGACAGGGCCCGGGGCAATCAGCCCCAGCATTTT. It specifies CASRDRARGNQPQHF.

The J gene is TRBJ2-4, the V gene TRBV5-6, with D perhaps assigned TRBD1 or TRBD2 (6 bases each). V lost 0 bases and J lost 9, with 16 bases in between. The CDR3 contains 15 residues. CDR1 and CDR2 from the germline V gene are SGHDT and YYEEEE. The CDR3 coding sequence is TGTGCCAGCAGCTTGGACGGAAGGACGGGGGCCATTCAGTACTTC. It encodes CASSLDGRTGAIQYF.

This clonotype was seen at least ten times. The V and J genes are TRBV30 and TRBJ2-1; TRBD1 aligns across 8 bases. The length of the CDR3 is 13 residues. The germline CDR1 and CDR2 sequences are GTSNPN and SVGIG (reference sequence). V lost 5 bases to trimming and J lost 6 bases; unmatched junction nucleotides: 6. DNA of the CDR3: TGTGCCTGGCAGGGGGCTAATGGCAATGAGCAGTTCTTC. This sequence encodes CAWQGANGNEQFF. The whole variable domain, filled in from reference TRBV30 and TRBJ2-1, reads SQTIHQWPATLVQPVGSPLSLECTVEGTSNPNLYWYRQAAGRGLQLLFYSVGIGQISSEVPQNLSASRPQDRQFILSSKKLLLSDSGFYLCAWQGANGNEQFFGPGTRLTVL.

In its sample, this clonotype was seen many times. This rearrangement joins TRBV7-9 to TRBJ2-1, with D unclear. CDR3 length: 15 residues. The V gene lost 6 bases and the J gene lost 1 base, with 13 bases spanning the gap. CDR1 is SEHNR, CDR2 FQNEAQ, per germline (reference sequence). CDR3 sequence reads: CASSTRRTSYNEQFF. The CDR3 nucleotides are TGTGCCAGCAGTACCAGGCGTACGTCCTACAATGAGCAGTTCTTC.

The genes are TRBV6-1 and TRBJ1-3; no firm D call. The CDR3 spans 17 residues. CDR1 is MNHNS and CDR2 is SASEGT in the germline V gene. Trimming shortened V by 8 bases and J by 0 bases, and 20 bases separated the two germline ends. The CDR3 sequence is CASRRPGGLCSGNTIYF. The CDR3 bases are TGTGCCAGCCGTCGTCCGGGAGGTCTTTGCTCTGGAAACACCATATATTTT.

This clonotype was found many times. V and J are TRBV2 and TRBJ1-2; perhaps TRBD1 as D (6 bases). The CDR3 length is 15 residues. V was trimmed by 2 bases and J by 4 bases, leaving 14 bases between them. Germline V gene data show CDR1 as SNHLY and CDR2 as FYNNEI. The CDR3 region has the DNA TGTGCCAGCAGTGAAACAGGGACTTCGGGCTATGGCTACACCTTC. This gives the protein CASSETGTSGYGYTF.

This clonotype occurred many times. The chain couples TRBV11-2 to TRBJ2-1; 7 bases are a match to TRBD2. This CDR3 has 11 amino acids. The junction had 6 bases not matched to a gene; V was cut back by 5 bases and J by 14 bases. Germline-derived CDR1 and CDR2 are SGHAT and FQNNGV. Here the CDR3 reads CASSTGLVKFF. DNA for the CDR3: TGTGCCAGCAGCACCGGACTAGTGAAGTTCTTC.

Ten or more counts support this clonotype. V usage is TRBV11-2 and J usage is TRBJ2-7, with 8 bases that match TRBD1. Germline-derived CDR1 and CDR2 are SGHAT and FQNNGV. The CDR3 is 18 amino acids. V trimming: 2 bases; J trimming: 0 bases; junction bases outside the gene matches: 12. The CDR3 here is CASSLSSRQGTISYEQYF. Here the CDR3 DNA reads TGTGCCAGCAGCTTATCGAGTCGACAGGGGACGATCTCCTACGAGCAGTACTTC.

This clonotype was detected ten times or more. CDR3 in amino acids: CASSGQGRGQFF. The CDR3 nucleotides are TGTGCCAGCAGTGGGCAAGGTCGAGGGCAGTTCTTC. The chain carries TRBV6-1 and TRBJ2-1; D not resolved. From germline, CDR1 is MNHNS and CDR2 SASEGT. CDR3 size: 12 residues. V lost 4 bases to trimming and J lost 12 bases, with 13 bases between them.

This clonotype appeared many times. This rearrangement joins TRBV6-1 to TRBJ2-7, with 11 bases aligning to TRBD2. The CDR3 has 17 amino acids. Germline loops: CDR1 MNHNS, CDR2 SASEGT. The V gene end was trimmed by 6 bases and the J gene end by 1 base; junction bases not matched to a gene: 11. The CDR3 loop is CASRGTSGKEGSYEQYF. The CDR3 DNA reads TGTGCCAGCAGAGGGACTAGCGGTAAGGAAGGGTCCTACGAGCAGTACTTC.